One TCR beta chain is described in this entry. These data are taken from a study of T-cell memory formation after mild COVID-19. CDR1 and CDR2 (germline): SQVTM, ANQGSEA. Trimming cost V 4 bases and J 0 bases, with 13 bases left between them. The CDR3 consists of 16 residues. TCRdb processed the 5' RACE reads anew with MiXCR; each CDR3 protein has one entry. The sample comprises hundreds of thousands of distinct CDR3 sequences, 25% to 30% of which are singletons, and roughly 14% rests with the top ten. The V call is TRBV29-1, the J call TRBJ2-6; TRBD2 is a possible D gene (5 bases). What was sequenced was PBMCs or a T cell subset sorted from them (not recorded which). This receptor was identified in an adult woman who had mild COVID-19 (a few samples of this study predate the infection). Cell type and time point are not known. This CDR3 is CSVGTSRSSGANVLTF. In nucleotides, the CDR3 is TGCAGCGTTGGGACTTCCCGGAGCTCTGGGGCCAACGTCCTGACTTTC.